The 21 T cell receptor beta chains listed next were all sequenced from one sample in a study of blood T cells in healthy people across ages. A J-beta primer mix and a sample-barcoded 5' primer were used in a second PCR of roughly 6 to 12 cycles. TCRdb ran MiXCR on the 5' RACE reads and lists one entry per CDR3 protein. The table shows some 1.5 million distinct CDR3 sequences, with approximately 39% occurring only once. The sequenced sample was blood. All receptors come from a woman aged 18-29 years in good health.

This clonotype was seen only once. The chain links TRBV6-1 to TRBJ2-3; D not certain. V lost 4 bases to trimming and J lost 4 bases, with 9 bases between them. The V gene's germline CDR1 is MNHNS and CDR2 SASEGT. This CDR3 has 13 amino acids. The CDR3 here is CASSGVFADTQYF. The CDR3 nucleotides are TGTGCCAGCAGTGGAGTGTTCGCAGATACGCAGTATTTT.

The rearrangement uses TRBV20-1 and TRBJ1-2, with D perhaps matching TRBD1 (6 bases). CDR1 is DFQATT, CDR2 SNEGSKA, per germline (reference sequence). The CDR3 is made up of 13 amino acids. V gave up 1 base and J gave up 8 bases, with 14 bases separating them. The CDR3 DNA reads as TGCAGTGCTAGAGCGCCAGGGGTAGGGGGCTACACCTTC. It encodes CSARAPGVGGYTF.

To note about this clonotype: One end of the junction fails to match germline, which may point to a read error. This chain links TRBV4-3 with TRBJ1-4; no clear D. CDR1 LGHNA and CDR2 YSLEER come from the germline V gene. The CDR3 is 15 amino acids. The CDR3, as DNA: TGCGCCAGCAGCGGTCACCGAGCAACTAAGGAAAAACTGTTTTTT. It is translated as CASSGHRATKEKLFF.

This clonotype was detected a few times. V usage is TRBV20-1 and J usage is TRBJ2-4, with 12 positions matching TRBD2. Matching the DNA end better, TRBJ2-7 makes the J call doubtful. This CDR3 has 15 amino acids. Germline V CDR1 and CDR2: DFQATT, SNEGSKA (reference sequence). CDR3 amino acids: CSARGRLAGENEQYF. In DNA, the CDR3 is TGCAGTGCTAGAGGCAGACTAGCGGGAGAAAACGAGCAGTACTTC.

This sequence joins TRBV9 and TRBJ2-7, with D perhaps matching TRBD2 (6 bases). The ends were cut back, 4 bases at V and 7 bases at J, with 18 bases in the middle. The CDR3 sequence is 14 residues long. Germline-derived CDR1 and CDR2 are SGDLS and YYNGEE. In DNA, the CDR3 is TGTGCCAGCAGCATATCGACTAGACCTATTGAGCAGTACTTC. It codes for CASSISTRPIEQYF.

This clonotype was seen more than once but under ten times. In nucleotides, the CDR3 is TGCGCCAGCAGCCGCACCGAAAGGATCAATTCACCCCTCCACTTT. Translating gives CASSRTERINSPLHF. The rearrangement uses TRBV4-3 and TRBJ1-6; D is unresolved. This CDR3 is 15 amino acids long. The germline gives CDR1 LGHNA, CDR2 YSLEER. V shed 4 bases and J shed 7 bases, with 14 bases lying between them.

This clonotype was seen a few times. The rearrangement links TRBV20-1 to TRBJ1-1; D unresolved. The germline V and J ends were trimmed by 0 bases and 3 bases, with 8 bases remaining between them. The CDR3 runs to 13 residues. The germline gives CDR1 DFQATT, CDR2 SNEGSKA (reference sequence). The CDR3, as DNA: TGCAGTGCTAGAGATCTCAGCTACACTGAAGCTTTCTTT. It translates to CSARDLSYTEAFF.

This sequence joins TRBV12-3 or TRBV12-4 and TRBJ2-2, with TRBD1 identical over 8 bases. The CDR3 has 16 amino acids. V lost 1 base and J lost 4; bases outside the gene matches: 5. CDR3 coding DNA: TGTGCCAGCAGTTTAGGACAGGGGATGGGCACCGGGGAGCTGTTTTTT. Translation gives CASSLGQGMGTGELFF.

The CDR3 coding sequence is TGTGCCAGCAGTTACCTATGGCACGAGCAGTACTTC. Protein sequence: CASSYLWHEQYF. The V call is TRBV6-2 or TRBV6-3, the J call TRBJ2-7; D remains unclear. Looked up from germline, CDR1 is MNHEY and CDR2 is SVGEGT. The V end lost 2 bases, the J end lost 5 bases, and 7 bases lay between the germline ends. The CDR3 length is 12 residues.

The chain combines TRBV7-3 with TRBJ2-6, with TRBD1 as a possible D gene (6 bases). Germline CDR1 SGHTA, CDR2 FQGTGA. This CDR3 is 17 amino acids long. Trimming stripped 5 bases from V and 0 bases from J, with 14 bases between. This chain's CDR3 is CASSLDSQSSGANVLTF. CDR3 coding DNA: TGTGCCAGCAGCCTGGACAGTCAATCCTCTGGGGCCAACGTCCTGACTTTC.

The chain recombines TRBV2 with TRBJ2-3, with 7 nucleotides matching TRBD2. This CDR3 comprises 15 residues. V gave up 4 bases and J gave up 3 bases; unmatched junction bases: 7. Germline CDR1 reads SNHLY; CDR2 reads FYNNEI. The CDR3 sequence: CASSVNGAGTDTQYF. The DNA for the CDR3 is TGTGCCAGCAGTGTTAACGGAGCGGGGACAGATACGCAGTATTTT.

The rearrangement joins TRBV12-3 or TRBV12-4 to TRBJ2-4; D may be TRBD1 (7 bases). Trimming took off 2 bases at V and 4 bases at J, with 15 bases between the two ends. The CDR3 covers 16 residues. As DNA, the CDR3 is TGTGCCAGCAGTTTAAGGGTCAGGGGGGAGAAAAACATTCAGTACTTC. Its translation is CASSLRVRGEKNIQYF.

This clonotype was picked up a small number of times. This chain joins TRBV5-1 and TRBJ1-1; weak D call: TRBD1 (6 bases). The CDR3 covers 13 residues. V gave up 3 bases and J gave up 4 bases, with 10 bases separating them. In germline, CDR1 is SGHRS, CDR2 YFSETQ. In DNA, the CDR3 is TGCGCCAGCAGCTACAGGGTTGGCACTGAAGCTTTCTTT. Amino acid sequence: CASSYRVGTEAFF.

This clonotype has at least ten counts. The chain joins TRBV7-2 to TRBJ2-3, with D unclear. Germline values: CDR1 SGHTA, CDR2 FQGNSA. The V end lost 5 bases, the J end lost 4 bases, and 10 bases lay between the germline ends. This CDR3 contains 13 residues. The CDR3 is CASSPFSADTQYF. Here the CDR3 DNA reads TGTGCCAGCAGCCCCTTCAGTGCAGATACGCAGTATTTT.

This clonotype was counted a single time. A read error may produce the germline difference seen at one junction end. This chain uses TRBV15 with TRBJ2-7, with 10 bases aligning to TRBD2. CDR1 is LNHNV and CDR2 is YYDKDF in the germline V gene (reference sequence). There are 15 residues in the CDR3. The CDR3 DNA sequence: TGTGCCACCAGCACTAGCGGGAGAGCTTACAATGAGCGGTACTTC. This gives the protein CATSTSGRAYNERYF. Variable domain in full (rest from reference TRBV15 and TRBJ2-7): DAMVIQNPRYQVTQFGKPVTLSCSQTLNHNVMYWYQQKSSQAPKLLFHYYDKDFNNEADTPDNFQSRRPNTSFCFLDIRSPGLGDTAMYLCATSTSGRAYNERYFGPGTRLTVT.

The genes are TRBV12-3 or TRBV12-4 and TRBJ2-1; D is ambiguous. V was cut by 8 bases and J by 12 bases, with 20 bases left in between. This CDR3 has 13 residues. Here the CDR3 DNA reads TGTGCCAGCGCTCTAGGGCAGTTCTGGGGGCAGTTCTTC. It is translated as CASALGQFWGQFF.

The V and J genes are TRBV5-5 and TRBJ2-1, with D perhaps matching TRBD1 (5 bases). Trimming shortened V by 6 bases and J by 4 bases, and 17 bases separated the two germline ends. CDR1 and CDR2 (germline): SGHKS, YYEKEE (reference sequence). The length of the CDR3 is 15 residues. The CDR3 DNA reads TGTGCCAGCATCCAAGGGGTAGCTCTTTACAATGAGCAGTTCTTC. This sequence encodes CASIQGVALYNEQFF. The complete variable domain, with remaining parts taken from reference TRBV5-5 and TRBJ2-1, reads DAGVTQSPTHLIKTRGQQVTLRCSPISGHKSVSWYQQVLGQGPQFIFQYYEKEERGRGNFPDRFSARQFPNYSSELNVNALLLGDSALYLCASIQGVALYNEQFFGPGTRLTVL.

This sequence joins TRBV7-2 and TRBJ2-7; maybe TRBD2 (6 bases). Trimming left V 5 bases short and J 3 bases short, with 17 bases between. This CDR3 spans 15 amino acids. The germline gives CDR1 SGHTA, CDR2 FQGNSA. CDR3 sequence reads: CASSPPGRENYEQYF. The CDR3 nucleotides are TGTGCCAGCAGCCCCCCGGGGCGGGAAAACTACGAGCAGTACTTC.

The chain employs TRBV2 and TRBJ2-1; a possible D gene is TRBD1 (7 bases). The germline V and J ends were trimmed by 1 base and 3 bases, with 13 bases remaining between them. The germline gives CDR1 SNHLY, CDR2 FYNNEI. The CDR3 is 16 residues long. CDR3 bases: TGTGCCAGCAGTGAAGATTCAGGGGGGATCTACAATGAGCAGTTCTTC. Protein sequence: CASSEDSGGIYNEQFF.

The rearrangement uses TRBV11-2 and TRBJ2-4; D remains ambiguous. V shed 5 bases and J shed 0 bases, with 17 bases lying between them. CDR3 size: 17 residues. Germline-derived CDR1 and CDR2 are SGHAT and FQNNGV. The CDR3 spells CASSRRAIGLAKNIQYF. CDR3 sequence (DNA): TGTGCCAGCAGCCGAAGGGCGATCGGGCTAGCCAAAAACATTCAGTACTTC.

Points on this clonotype: One junction end does not reproduce the germline sequence, and a read error may be involved. The chain carries TRBV12-5 and TRBJ2-5; D gene uncertain. With the DNA end fitting TRBJ2-7 better, the J assignment may be wrong. From germline, CDR1 is LGHNT and CDR2 FRNRAP. This CDR3 comprises 14 residues. The CDR3 nucleotides are TGTGCTGGTGGTCGCACTCCTATCTCCTACGAGCAGTACTTC. Protein: CAGGRTPISYEQYF.